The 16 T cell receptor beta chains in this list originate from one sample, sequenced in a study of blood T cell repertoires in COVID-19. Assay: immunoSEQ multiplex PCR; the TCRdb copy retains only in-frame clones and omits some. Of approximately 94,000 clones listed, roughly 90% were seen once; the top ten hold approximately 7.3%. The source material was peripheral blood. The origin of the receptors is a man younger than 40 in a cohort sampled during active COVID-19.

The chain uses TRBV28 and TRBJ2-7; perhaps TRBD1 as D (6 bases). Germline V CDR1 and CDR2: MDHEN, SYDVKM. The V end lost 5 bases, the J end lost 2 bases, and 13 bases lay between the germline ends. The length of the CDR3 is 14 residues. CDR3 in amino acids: CASSPGVLPYEQYF. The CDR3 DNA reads TGTGCCAGCAGTCCAGGGGTCCTTCCCTACGAGCAGTACTTC.

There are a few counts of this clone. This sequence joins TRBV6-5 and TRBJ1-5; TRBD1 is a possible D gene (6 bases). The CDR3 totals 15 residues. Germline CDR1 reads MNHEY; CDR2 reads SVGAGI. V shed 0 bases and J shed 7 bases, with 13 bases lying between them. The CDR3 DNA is TGTGCCAGCAGTTACTCCCAGGGGTCTGCCCAGCCCCAGCATTTT. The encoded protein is CASSYSQGSAQPQHF.

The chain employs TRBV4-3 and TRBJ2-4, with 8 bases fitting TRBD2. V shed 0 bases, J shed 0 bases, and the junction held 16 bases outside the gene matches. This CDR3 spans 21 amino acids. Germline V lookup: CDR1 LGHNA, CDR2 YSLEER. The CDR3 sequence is CASSQDQPGRGEVLAKNIQYF. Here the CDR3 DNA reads TGCGCCAGCAGCCAAGATCAGCCGGGGCGGGGGGAGGTTCTAGCCAAAAACATTCAGTACTTC.

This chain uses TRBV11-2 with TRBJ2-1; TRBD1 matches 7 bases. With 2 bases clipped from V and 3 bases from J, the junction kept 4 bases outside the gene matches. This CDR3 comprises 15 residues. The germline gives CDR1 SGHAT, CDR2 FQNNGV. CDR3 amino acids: CASSLSAGGYNEQFF. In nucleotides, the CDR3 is TGTGCCAGCAGCTTATCCGCAGGGGGCTACAATGAGCAGTTCTTC. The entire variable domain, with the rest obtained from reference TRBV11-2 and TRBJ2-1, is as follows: EAGVAQSPRYKIIEKRQSVAFWCNPISGHATLYWYQQILGQGPKLLIQFQNNGVVDDSQLPKDRFSAERLKGVDSTLKIQPAKLEDSAVYLCASSLSAGGYNEQFFGPGTRLTVL.

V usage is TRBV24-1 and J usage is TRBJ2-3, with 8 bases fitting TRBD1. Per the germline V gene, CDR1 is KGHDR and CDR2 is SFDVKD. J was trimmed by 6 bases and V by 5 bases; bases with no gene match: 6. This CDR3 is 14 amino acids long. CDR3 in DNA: TGTGCCACCAGTGCCGGCAGGGGGCATGATACGCAGTATTTT. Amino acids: CATSAGRGHDTQYF.

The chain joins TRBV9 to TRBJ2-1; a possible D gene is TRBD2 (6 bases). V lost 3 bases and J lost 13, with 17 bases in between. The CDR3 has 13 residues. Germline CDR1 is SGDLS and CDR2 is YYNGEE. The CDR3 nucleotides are TGTGCCAGCAGCGCGCCTGGGGACTCACCTCAGTTCTTC. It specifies CASSAPGDSPQFF. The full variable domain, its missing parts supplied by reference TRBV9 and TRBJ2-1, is DSGVTQTPKHLITATGQRVTLRCSPRSGDLSVYWYQQSLDQGLQFLIQYYNGEERAKGNILERFSAQQFPDLHSELNLSSLELGDSALYFCASSAPGDSPQFFGPGTRLTVL.

The CDR3 DNA reads as TGTGCCAGTAGTCCGTCGACAGGGAAGGACACTGAAGCTTTCTTT. Its protein product is CASSPSTGKDTEAFF. This chain connects TRBV19 to TRBJ1-1, with 7 bases identical to TRBD1. This CDR3 contains 15 residues. Looked up from germline, CDR1 is LNHDA and CDR2 is SQIVND (reference sequence). V was clipped by 5 bases and J by 3 bases; unmatched bases: 9.

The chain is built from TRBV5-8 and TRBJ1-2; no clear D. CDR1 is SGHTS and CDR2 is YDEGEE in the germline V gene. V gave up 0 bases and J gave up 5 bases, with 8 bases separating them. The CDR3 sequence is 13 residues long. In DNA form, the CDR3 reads TGTGCCAGCAGCTTGGGGCGGTTTTATGGCTACACCTTC. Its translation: CASSLGRFYGYTF.

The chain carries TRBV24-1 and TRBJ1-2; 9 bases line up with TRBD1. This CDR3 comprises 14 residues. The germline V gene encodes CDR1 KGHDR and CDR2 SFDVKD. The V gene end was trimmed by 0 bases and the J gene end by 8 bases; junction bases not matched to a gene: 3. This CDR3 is CATSDLYRGQGYTF. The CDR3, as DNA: TGTGCCACCAGTGATTTGTACAGGGGGCAAGGCTACACCTTC.

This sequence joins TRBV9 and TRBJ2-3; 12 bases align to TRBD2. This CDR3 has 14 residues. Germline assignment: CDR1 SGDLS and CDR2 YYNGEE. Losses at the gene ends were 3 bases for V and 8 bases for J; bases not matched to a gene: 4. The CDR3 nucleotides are TGTGCCAGCAGCGCCCTAGCGGGGGGGCCTACGCAGTATTTT. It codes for CASSALAGGPTQYF.

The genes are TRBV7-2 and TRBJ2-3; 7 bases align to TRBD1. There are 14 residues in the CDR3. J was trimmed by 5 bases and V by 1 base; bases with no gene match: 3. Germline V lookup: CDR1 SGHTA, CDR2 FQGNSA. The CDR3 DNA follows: TGTGCCAGCAGCTTAGAGGGGGCGGGAGATACGCAGTATTTT. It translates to CASSLEGAGDTQYF.

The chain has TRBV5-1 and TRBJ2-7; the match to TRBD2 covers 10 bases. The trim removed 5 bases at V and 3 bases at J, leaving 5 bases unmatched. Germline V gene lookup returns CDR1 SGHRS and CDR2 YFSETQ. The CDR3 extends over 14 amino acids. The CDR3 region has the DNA TGCGCCAGCAGTCTAGCGGGGGACTACTACGAGCAGTACTTC. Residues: CASSLAGDYYEQYF. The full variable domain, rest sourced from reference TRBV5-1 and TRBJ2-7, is KAGVTQTPRYLIKTRGQQVTLSCSPISGHRSVSWYQQTPGQGLQFLFEYFSETQRNKGNFPGRFSGRQFSNSRSEMNVSTLELGDSALYLCASSLAGDYYEQYFGPGTRLTVT.

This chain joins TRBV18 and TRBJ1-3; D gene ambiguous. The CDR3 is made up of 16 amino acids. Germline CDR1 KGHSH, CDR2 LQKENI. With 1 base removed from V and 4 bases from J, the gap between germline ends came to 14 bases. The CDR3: CASSPLAELSGNTIYF. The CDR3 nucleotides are TGTGCCAGCTCACCACTCGCGGAGCTCTCGGGAAACACCATATATTTT.

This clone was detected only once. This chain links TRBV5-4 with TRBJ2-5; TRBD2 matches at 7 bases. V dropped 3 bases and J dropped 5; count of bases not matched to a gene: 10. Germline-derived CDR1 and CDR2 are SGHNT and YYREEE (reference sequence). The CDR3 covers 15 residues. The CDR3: CASSSSGGLGETQYF. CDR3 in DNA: TGTGCCAGCAGCTCGTCCGGGGGGTTGGGGGAGACCCAGTACTTC.

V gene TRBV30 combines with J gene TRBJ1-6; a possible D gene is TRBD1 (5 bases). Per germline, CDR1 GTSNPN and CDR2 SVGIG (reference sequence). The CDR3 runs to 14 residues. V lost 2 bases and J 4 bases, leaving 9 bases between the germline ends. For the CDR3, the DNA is TGTGCCTGGAGTCGACAGCAATATAATTCACCCCTCCACTTT. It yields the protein CAWSRQQYNSPLHF.

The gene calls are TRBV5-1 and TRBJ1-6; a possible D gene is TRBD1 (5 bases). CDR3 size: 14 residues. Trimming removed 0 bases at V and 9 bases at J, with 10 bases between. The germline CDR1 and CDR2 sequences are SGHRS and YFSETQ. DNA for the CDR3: TGCGCCAGCAGCTTGGAGTTCGGGGGTTCACCCCTCCACTTT. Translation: CASSLEFGGSPLHF. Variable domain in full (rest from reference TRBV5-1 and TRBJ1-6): KAGVTQTPRYLIKTRGQQVTLSCSPISGHRSVSWYQQTPGQGLQFLFEYFSETQRNKGNFPGRFSGRQFSNSRSEMNVSTLELGDSALYLCASSLEFGGSPLHFGNGTRLTVT.